These T cell receptor beta chains were read from a single sample in a study of blood T cell repertoires in COVID-19. The method was immunoSEQ multiplex PCR; TCRdb's version includes in-frame clones alone and lacks a portion of them. The sample consists of about 200,000 clones, approximately 90% of them appearing once. The specimen was peripheral blood. All receptors come from a man aged 40-50 years with acute or convalescent COVID-19. The CDR3 runs from the conserved cysteine through the conserved F or W. The order of the fields is J gene, D gene, V gene, clone size, CDR3 protein, CDR3 DNA. The D gene is left open where the match is weak. A clone size is listed for some rows: how often the clone was seen (once, few, many), or a class if it is expanded.

TRBJ1-4	NA	TRBV7-9	NA	CASSLVQGGEKLFF	TGTGCCAGCAGCTTAGTCCAGGGAGGTGAAAAACTGTTTTTT
TRBJ2-5	TRBD2	TRBV7-6	NA	CASSSAGGGWSETQYF	TGTGCCAGCAGCTCAGCCGGGGGGGGTTGGTCAGAGACCCAGTACTTC
TRBJ2-7	NA	TRBV12-3/TRBV12-4	NA	CASSPTDSYEQYF	TGTGCCAGCAGTCCCACGGACAGCTACGAGCAGTACTTC
TRBJ2-1	TRBD1	TRBV15	NA	CATTADRVSYNEQFF	TGTGCCACCACCGCCGACAGGGTCTCCTACAATGAGCAGTTCTTC
TRBJ1-5	NA	TRBV6-5	NA	CASRQTGMGQPQHF	TGTGCCAGCAGACAGACAGGTATGGGGCAGCCCCAGCATTTT
TRBJ1-2	NA	TRBV18	NA	CASSPPGQNGYTF	TGTGCCAGCTCACCACCTGGACAGAATGGCTACACCTTC
TRBJ2-3	NA	TRBV19	NA	CASSPMGGADTQYF	TGTGCCAGTAGCCCCATGGGGGGGGCGGATACGCAGTATTTT
TRBJ1-2	NA	TRBV5-4	NA	CASSSQTAAGGYTF	TGTGCCAGCAGCTCGCAGACCGCGGCGGGTGGCTACACCTTC
TRBJ2-2	NA	TRBV25-1	once	CASSIGGPTGELFF	TGTGCCAGCAGTATCGGGGGGCCCACCGGGGAGCTGTTTTTT
TRBJ2-2	TRBD1	TRBV5-1	NA	CASSFTIQGAVGELFF	TGCGCCAGCAGCTTTACGATCCAGGGGGCGGTCGGGGAGCTGTTTTTT
TRBJ1-2	NA	TRBV11-2	NA	CASSFQGPYGYTF	TGTGCCAGCAGCTTTCAGGGCCCCTATGGCTACACCTTC
TRBJ2-7	NA	TRBV5-5	NA	CASSFSRYEQYF	TGTGCCAGCAGCTTTAGCCGCTACGAGCAGTACTTC
TRBJ1-3	NA	TRBV27	once	CASSLPGSTIYF	TGTGCCAGCAGTCTTCCGGGGAGCACCATATATTTT
TRBJ1-2	TRBD1	TRBV27	NA	CASRPQGAVGGYTF	TGTGCCAGCAGACCACAGGGGGCTGTGGGTGGCTACACCTTC
TRBJ1-1	TRBD1	TRBV10-3	NA	CAIREKDRGLTEAFF	TGTGCCATCAGGGAAAAGGACAGGGGGCTGACTGAAGCTTTCTTT
TRBJ1-5	NA	TRBV30	NA	CAWSVPYSNQPQHF	TGTGCCTGGAGTGTTCCCTATAGCAATCAGCCCCAGCATTTT
TRBJ1-1	TRBD1	TRBV7-8	NA	CASSLVRTGYTEAFF	TGTGCCAGCAGCTTAGTAAGGACAGGGTACACTGAAGCTTTCTTT
TRBJ1-5	TRBD1	TRBV28	NA	CASSWRGGQGPHQPQHF	TGTGCCAGCAGTTGGAGGGGGGGACAGGGGCCCCATCAGCCCCAGCATTTT
TRBJ1-2	TRBD1	TRBV5-4	NA	CASSSGTERNYGYTF	TGTGCCAGCAGCTCGGGGACAGAGAGAAACTATGGCTACACCTTC
TRBJ2-6	NA	TRBV4-1	NA	CASSQDRRAGANVLTF	TGCGCCAGCAGCCAAGATAGGAGGGCCGGGGCCAACGTCCTGACTTTC
TRBJ2-2	TRBD2	TRBV5-1	NA	CASSGLAGRGGAGELFF	TGCGCCAGCAGCGGACTAGCGGGAAGGGGGGGAGCCGGGGAGCTGTTTTTT
TRBJ2-7	TRBD2	TRBV14	NA	CASIRRTSGANEQYF	TGTGCCAGCATCCGACGGACTAGCGGGGCCAACGAGCAGTACTTC
TRBJ2-3	TRBD1	TRBV24-1	few	CATSETGVGGDTQYF	TGTGCCACCAGTGAAACAGGGGTGGGTGGAGATACGCAGTATTTT
TRBJ2-1	TRBD2	TRBV28	NA	CASSFSGTSGNNEQFF	TGTGCCAGCAGTTTTTCCGGGACTAGCGGGAACAATGAGCAGTTCTTC
TRBJ2-7	TRBD2	TRBV2	few	CASTEGEGPYEQYF	TGTGCCAGCACCGAAGGGGAGGGGCCTTACGAGCAGTACTTC
TRBJ1-2	NA	TRBV7-9	NA	CASSLGPSYGYTF	TGTGCCAGCAGCTTAGGCCCTAGCTATGGCTACACCTTC